The rows below give T cell receptor beta chains drawn from one sample of a study of shared clonotypes between healthy human individuals. Method: immunoSEQ multiplex PCR; TCRdb's copy keeps in-frame clones and lacks some. The profile shows about 2.4 million clones, roughly 93% of them singletons. The sample was naive CD4+ T cells from PBMCs. Source of these receptors: a man aged 18 to 35 in good health. Some clones in this sample may be carry-over from other donors' samples. CDR3s include the opening cysteine and the closing phenylalanine or tryptophan. A D gene is named only where the DNA matches it firmly. For some rows the clone size is stated as once, few or many, or as a class when expanded; others skip it.

v_call	d_call	j_call	clone_size	cdr3_nt	cdr3_aa
TRBV18	TRBD2	TRBJ2-7	NA	TGTGCCAGCTCACCGCAGCGGGGAGTCTACGAGCAGTACTTC	CASSPQRGVYEQYF
TRBV5-1	NA	TRBJ2-7	NA	TGCGCCAGCAGCTTGTATGTCGGCTACGAGCAGTACTTC	CASSLYVGYEQYF
TRBV6-5	TRBD1	TRBJ2-1	NA	TGTGCCAGCACTAAACAGGGGGCTTACTACAATGAGCAGTTCTTC	CASTKQGAYYNEQFF
TRBV10-3	NA	TRBJ1-3	NA	TGTGCCATCGGAGTTCGCAGGGGAAGATCTGGAAACACCATATATTTT	CAIGVRRGRSGNTIYF
TRBV28	NA	TRBJ2-6	NA	TGTGCCAGCATGAACGTGGGGGGTTCTGGGGCCAACGTCCTGACTTTC	CASMNVGGSGANVLTF
TRBV15	TRBD1	TRBJ2-2	NA	TGTGCCACCAGCAGAGATCGAATGACAGGGATAAACACCGGGGAGCTGTTTTTT	CATSRDRMTGINTGELFF
TRBV29-1	NA	TRBJ1-1	NA	TGCAGCGTTACGTTCTTATTACGCAGGGAAACTGAAGCTTTCTTT	CSVTFLLRRETEAFF
TRBV28	TRBD2	TRBJ2-7	NA	TGTGCCAGCAGCCGGACTAGCGGGAACCGCTACGAGCAGTACTTC	CASSRTSGNRYEQYF
TRBV5-4	NA	TRBJ2-5	NA	TGTGCCAGCAGCTGGCCCGGGACCCCAGAGACCCAGTACTTC	CASSWPGTPETQYF
TRBV4-3	NA	TRBJ2-1	NA	TGCGCCAGCAGCCAAGTCGGTAGCGGTGGGAATGAGCAGTTCTTC	CASSQVGSGGNEQFF
TRBV28	NA	TRBJ1-4	NA	TGTGCCAGCAGTTTAGGGGGGGATGAAAAACTGTTTTTT	CASSLGGDEKLFF
TRBV7-9	NA	TRBJ1-3	NA	TGTGCCAGCAGCTTAGCGTCAGGGGCCGTAAACACCATATATTTT	CASSLASGAVNTIYF
TRBV7-2	NA	TRBJ2-7	once	TGTGCCAGCAGCTTAGGGACTGCGGAGAGGGAGCAGTACTTC	CASSLGTAEREQYF
TRBV29-1	NA	TRBJ2-1	NA	TGCAGCGTTAAAGGAAGGGGGAACATTGGGAATGAGCAGTTCTTC	CSVKGRGNIGNEQFF
TRBV7-9	NA	TRBJ2-2	NA	TGTGCCAGCAGCTTAGCCCGGGTTGGCACCGGGGAGCTGTTTTTT	CASSLARVGTGELFF
TRBV19	NA	TRBJ1-1	NA	TGTGCCAGTAGTCATAACAGGTTTGGGCAAACTGAAGCTTTCTTT	CASSHNRFGQTEAFF
TRBV27	TRBD1	TRBJ2-1	NA	TGTGCCAGCAGTCCCAAAGCCGACAGGGGGCGTCGCAATGAGCAGTTCTTC	CASSPKADRGRRNEQFF
TRBV28	NA	TRBJ2-3	NA	TGTGCCAGCAGTTCCACCTCTACGCAGTATTTT	CASSSTSTQYF
TRBV27	NA	TRBJ2-1	NA	TGTGCCAGCAGTTTCCGGGGCTCCTACAATGAGCAGTTCTTC	CASSFRGSYNEQFF
TRBV6-5	TRBD1	TRBJ1-3	NA	TGTGCCAGCAGTTACGGGGCGGGGACAGTCGGAAACACCATATATTTT	CASSYGAGTVGNTIYF
TRBV28	TRBD1	TRBJ2-3	NA	TGTGCCAGCAGTCCTTCCGGGACAGGGGGCCTGATTATCGATACGCAGTATTTT	CASSPSGTGGLIIDTQYF
TRBV19	NA	TRBJ2-7	NA	TGTGCCAGTAGTACAACAGGGGCCCATCTCCGGGGGGACGAGCAGTACTTC	CASSTTGAHLRGDEQYF